This T cell receptor (beta chain) was captured in a study of blood T cell repertoires in COVID-19. Whole-study context: The United States, Italy and Spain provided the acute and convalescent COVID-19 samples. T cells, B-cell-depleted T cells, or PBMCs provided the cDNA or gDNA that served as material.

In the authors' methods: Scientists estimated how many nucleated cells there were by amplifying reference gene primers. Clones were sequenced by immunoSEQ multiplex PCR, and TCRdb holds only the in-frame ones, with some missing. The V and J calls and the clone size are those of that table, but D and trimming were determined from the DNA. The sample carries 150,000 or so clones, around 84% recorded once. The germline V gene has CDR1 SGHRS and CDR2 YFSETQ. V shed 0 bases and J 3 bases; nucleotides not matched to a gene: 3. There are 16 residues in the CDR3. One Seattle source followed patients from active infection through their disease course.

Material for sequencing was peripheral blood. The clonotype comes from a man aged 60 to 75 with COVID-19, enrolled during active disease. The J gene is TRBJ2-7, the V gene TRBV5-1; 13 positions agree with TRBD2. CDR3 sequence (DNA): TGCGCCAGCAGCTTGGGGACTAGCGGGGGAAACTACGAGCAGTACTTC. Translation: CASSLGTSGGNYEQYF. Full variable domain (rest looked up from reference TRBV5-1 and TRBJ2-7): KAGVTQTPRYLIKTRGQQVTLSCSPISGHRSVSWYQQTPGQGLQFLFEYFSETQRNKGNFPGRFSGRQFSNSRSEMNVSTLELGDSALYLCASSLGTSGGNYEQYFGPGTRLTVT.